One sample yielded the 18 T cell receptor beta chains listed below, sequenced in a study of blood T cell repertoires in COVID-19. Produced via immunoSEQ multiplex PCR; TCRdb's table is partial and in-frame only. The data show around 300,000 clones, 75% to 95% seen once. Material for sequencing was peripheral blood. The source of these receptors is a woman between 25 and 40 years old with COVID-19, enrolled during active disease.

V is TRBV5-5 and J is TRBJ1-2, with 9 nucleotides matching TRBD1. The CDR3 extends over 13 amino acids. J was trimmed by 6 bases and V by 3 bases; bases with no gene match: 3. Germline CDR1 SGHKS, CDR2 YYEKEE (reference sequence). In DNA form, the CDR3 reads TGTGCCAGCAGCTGGACAGGGGCAAATGGCTACACCTTC. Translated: CASSWTGANGYTF.

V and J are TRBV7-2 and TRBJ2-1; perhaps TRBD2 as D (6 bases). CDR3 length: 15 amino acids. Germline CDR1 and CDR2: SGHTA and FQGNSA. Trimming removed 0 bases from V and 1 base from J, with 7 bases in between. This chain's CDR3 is CASSLAAGSYNEQFF. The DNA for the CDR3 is TGTGCCAGCAGCTTAGCGGCGGGGTCCTACAATGAGCAGTTCTTC.

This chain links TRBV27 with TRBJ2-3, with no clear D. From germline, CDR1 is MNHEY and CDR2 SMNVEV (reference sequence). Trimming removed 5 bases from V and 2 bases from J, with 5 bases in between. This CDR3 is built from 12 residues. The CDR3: CASSRLTDTQYF. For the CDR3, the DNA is TGTGCCAGCAGTAGACTCACAGATACGCAGTATTTT.

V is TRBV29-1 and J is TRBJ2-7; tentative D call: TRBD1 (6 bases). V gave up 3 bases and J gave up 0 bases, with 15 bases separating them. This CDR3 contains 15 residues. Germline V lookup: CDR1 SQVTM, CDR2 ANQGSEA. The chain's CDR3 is CSVDSYDRSSYEQYF. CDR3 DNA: TGCAGCGTTGATTCCTACGACAGGAGCTCCTACGAGCAGTACTTC.

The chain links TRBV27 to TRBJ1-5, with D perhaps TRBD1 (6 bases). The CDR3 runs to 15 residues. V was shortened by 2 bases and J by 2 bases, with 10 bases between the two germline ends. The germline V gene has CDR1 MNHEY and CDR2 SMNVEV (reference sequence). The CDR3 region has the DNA TGTGCCAGCAGTTTAGGACAGTGGGGCAATCAGCCCCAGCATTTT. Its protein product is CASSLGQWGNQPQHF.

The CDR3, as DNA: TGCGCCAGCAGTGACAGTTACGAGCAGTACTTC. Translation: CASSDSYEQYF. This chain links TRBV10-1 with TRBJ2-7, with D uncertain. CDR1 is WNHNN and CDR2 is SYGVQD in the germline V gene (reference sequence). V shed 3 bases and J shed 4 bases, with 4 bases lying between them. The CDR3 sequence is 11 residues long.

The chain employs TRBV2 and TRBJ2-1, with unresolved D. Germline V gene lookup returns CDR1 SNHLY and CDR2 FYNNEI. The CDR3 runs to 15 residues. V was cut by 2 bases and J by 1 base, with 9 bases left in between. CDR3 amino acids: CASSESRFSYNEQFF. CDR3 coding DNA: TGTGCCAGCAGTGAATCGAGGTTTTCCTACAATGAGCAGTTCTTC.

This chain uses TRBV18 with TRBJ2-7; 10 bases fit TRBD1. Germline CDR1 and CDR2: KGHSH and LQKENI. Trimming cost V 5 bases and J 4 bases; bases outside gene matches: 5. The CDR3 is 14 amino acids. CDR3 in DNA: TGTGCCAGCTCAGCCGGGACAGGGGCATACGAGCAGTACTTC. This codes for CASSAGTGAYEQYF.

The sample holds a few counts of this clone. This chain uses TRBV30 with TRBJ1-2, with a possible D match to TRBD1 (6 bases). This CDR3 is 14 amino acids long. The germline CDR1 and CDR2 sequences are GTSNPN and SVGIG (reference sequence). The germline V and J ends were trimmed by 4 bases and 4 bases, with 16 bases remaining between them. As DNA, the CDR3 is TGTGCCTGGACCCCGATGATGGGGGCCTATGGCTACACCTTC. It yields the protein CAWTPMMGAYGYTF.

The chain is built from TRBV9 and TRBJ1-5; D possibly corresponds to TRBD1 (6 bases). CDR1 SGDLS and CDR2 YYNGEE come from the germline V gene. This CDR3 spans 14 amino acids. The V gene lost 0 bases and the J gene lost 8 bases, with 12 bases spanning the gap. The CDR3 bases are TGTGCCAGCAGCGTAGATGGGGACATGGAGCCCCAGCATTTT. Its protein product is CASSVDGDMEPQHF.

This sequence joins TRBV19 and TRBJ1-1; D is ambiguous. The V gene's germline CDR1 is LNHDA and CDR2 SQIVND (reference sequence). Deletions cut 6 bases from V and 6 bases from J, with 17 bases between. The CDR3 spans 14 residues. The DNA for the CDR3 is TGTGCCAGTAGACAGAATCGGTGGATCGCTGAAGCTTTCTTT. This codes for CASRQNRWIAEAFF.

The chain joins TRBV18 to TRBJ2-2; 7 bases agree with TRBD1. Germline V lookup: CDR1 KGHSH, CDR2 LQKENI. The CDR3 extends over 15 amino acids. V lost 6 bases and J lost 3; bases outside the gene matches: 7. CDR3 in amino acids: CASSPATGYTGELFF. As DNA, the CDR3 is TGTGCCAGCTCCCCCGCGACAGGGTACACCGGGGAGCTGTTTTTT.

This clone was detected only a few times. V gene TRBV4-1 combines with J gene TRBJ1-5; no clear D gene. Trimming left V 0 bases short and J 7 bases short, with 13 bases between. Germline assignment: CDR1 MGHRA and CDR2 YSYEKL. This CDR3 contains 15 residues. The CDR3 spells CASSQDMGRLQPQHF. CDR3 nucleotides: TGCGCCAGCAGCCAAGATATGGGCAGGCTCCAGCCCCAGCATTTT.

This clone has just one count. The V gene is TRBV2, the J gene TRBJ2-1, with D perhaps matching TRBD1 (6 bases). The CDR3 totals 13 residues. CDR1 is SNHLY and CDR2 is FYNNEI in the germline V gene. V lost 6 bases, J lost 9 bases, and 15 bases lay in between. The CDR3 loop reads CASSVLQGSEQFF. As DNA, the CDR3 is TGTGCCAGCAGCGTGTTACAGGGAAGTGAGCAGTTCTTC.

CDR3 in DNA: TGTGCCAGCAGTTTATCGATGGTAGCGGGAGTCAGTGAGCAGTTCTTC. This gives the protein CASSLSMVAGVSEQFF. The chain links TRBV27 to TRBJ2-1; 9 positions match TRBD2. Germline loops: CDR1 MNHEY, CDR2 SMNVEV (reference sequence). Trimming removed 0 bases from V and 9 bases from J; junction bases left unmatched: 9. CDR3 size: 16 residues.

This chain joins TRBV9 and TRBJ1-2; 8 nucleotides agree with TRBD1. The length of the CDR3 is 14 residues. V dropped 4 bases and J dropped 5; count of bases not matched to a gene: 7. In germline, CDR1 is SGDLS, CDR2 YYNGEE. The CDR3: CASSPDRGTYGYTF. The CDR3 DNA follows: TGTGCCAGCAGCCCAGACAGGGGCACTTATGGCTACACCTTC.

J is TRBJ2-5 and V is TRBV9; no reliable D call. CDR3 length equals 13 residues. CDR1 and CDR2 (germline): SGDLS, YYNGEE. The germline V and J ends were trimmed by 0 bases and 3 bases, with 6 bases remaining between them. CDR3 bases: TGTGCCAGCAGCGTAGTGGCAGAAGAGACCCAGTACTTC. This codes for CASSVVAEETQYF.

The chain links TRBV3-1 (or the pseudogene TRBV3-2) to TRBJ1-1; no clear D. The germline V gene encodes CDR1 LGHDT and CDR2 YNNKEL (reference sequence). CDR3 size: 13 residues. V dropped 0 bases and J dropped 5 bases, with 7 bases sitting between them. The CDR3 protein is CASSQDRRTEAFF. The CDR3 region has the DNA TGTGCCAGCAGCCAAGATAGGAGGACTGAAGCTTTCTTT.